The TCR beta chain described here comes from a study of technical replicates of blood from a few donors. CDR1 and CDR2 (germline): SGHAT, FQNNGV. V was shortened by 11 bases and J by 4 bases, with 11 bases between the two germline ends. The CDR3 has 12 amino acids. Sequencing was performed with immunoSEQ multiplex PCR; in TCRdb, only in-frame clones are kept and a portion is missing. The sample includes around 80,000 clones, roughly 98% of them seen just once. The clonotype originates from a human donor in good health. Sequencing was performed on T cells isolated from PBMCs. The rearrangement links TRBV11-2 to TRBJ2-2, with D unresolved. In DNA, the CDR3 is TGTGCCCTAAGAGAGCCCACCGGGGAGCTGTTTTTT. This encodes CALREPTGELFF. Drawing the rest from reference TRBV11-2 and TRBJ2-2, the complete variable domain is EAGVAQSPRYKIIEKRQSVAFWCNPISGHATLYWYQQILGQGPKLLIQFQNNGVVDDSQLPKDRFSAERLKGVDSTLKIQPAKLEDSAVYLCALREPTGELFFGEGSRLTVL.